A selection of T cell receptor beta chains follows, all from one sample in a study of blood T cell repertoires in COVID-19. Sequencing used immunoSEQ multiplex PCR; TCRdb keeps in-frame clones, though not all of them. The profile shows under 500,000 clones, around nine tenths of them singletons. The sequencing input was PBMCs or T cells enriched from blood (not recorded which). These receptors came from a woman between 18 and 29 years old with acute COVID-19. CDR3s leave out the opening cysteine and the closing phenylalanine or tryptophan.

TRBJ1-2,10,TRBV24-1,ATSETGFGYT
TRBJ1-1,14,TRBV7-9,ASSPGTGSRNTEAF
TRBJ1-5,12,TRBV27,ASSFAGVRQPQH
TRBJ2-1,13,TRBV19,ASSPLSGNLNEQF
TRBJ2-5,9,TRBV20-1,SAPSRETQY
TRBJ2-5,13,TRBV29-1,SVALLAGGDETQY
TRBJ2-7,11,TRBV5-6,ASRGLAAYEQY
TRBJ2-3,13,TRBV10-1,ASSTGQALTDTQY
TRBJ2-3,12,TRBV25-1,ASSEYGSTDTQY
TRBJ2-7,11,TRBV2,ASRVTSAYEQY
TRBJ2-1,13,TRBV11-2,ASSLGGGSYNEQF
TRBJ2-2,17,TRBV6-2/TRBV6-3,ASSKLQGTGLASTGELF
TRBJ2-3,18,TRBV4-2,ASSRSSGLAGATSTDTQY
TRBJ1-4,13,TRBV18,ASSPTTGGYEKLF
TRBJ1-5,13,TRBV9,ASSVSDRGNQPQH
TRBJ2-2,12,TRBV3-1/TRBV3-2,ASSPTWATGELF
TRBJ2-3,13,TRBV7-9,ASSFGTQNTDTQY
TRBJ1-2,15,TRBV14,ASSQEVRGRHNYGYT
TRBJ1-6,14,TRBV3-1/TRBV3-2,ASSQVTGGGDSPLH
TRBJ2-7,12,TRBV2,ASRRDRGSYEQY
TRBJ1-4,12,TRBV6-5,ASSSDRGNEKLF
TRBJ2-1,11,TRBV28,ASSSFDRFEQF
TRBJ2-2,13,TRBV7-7,ASSLGTSGTGELF
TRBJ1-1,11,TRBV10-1,ATQTGRDTEAF
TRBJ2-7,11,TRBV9,ASSSTGSYEQY
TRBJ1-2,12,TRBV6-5,ASSYRRRNYGYT
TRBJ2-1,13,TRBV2,ASSGEAGVLSEQF
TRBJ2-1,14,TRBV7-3,ASTPTARGSEGEQF
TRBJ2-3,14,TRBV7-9,ASSSGLAGPTDTQY
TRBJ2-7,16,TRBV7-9,ASSTMNPGVLQVYEQY
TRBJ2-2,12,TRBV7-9,ASSSYRDTGELF
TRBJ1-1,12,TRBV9,ASSAGRANTEAF